The rows below give T cell receptor beta chains drawn from one sample of a study of T cells in Graves' hyperthyroidism and ophthalmopathy. MiXCR, applied by TCRdb to the multiplex PCR reads, yields one record per CDR3 protein. The table lists about 400,000 distinct CDR3 sequences, approximately 15% of them singletons. The material sequenced was blood. The receptors shown here come from a man between 18 and 35 years old with Graves' ophthalmopathy. Both conserved end residues are part of each CDR3. D genes are given only for firm matches. Clone size is given for some rows only: seen once, a few or many times, or a class if the clone is expanded.

V gene	D gene	CDR3 length	clone size	J gene	CDR3 DNA	CDR3 protein
TRBV27	-	16	-	TRBJ1-4	TGTGCCAGCAGGCCGCTTTCTGGAGCGACTAATGAAAAACTGTTTTTT	CASRPLSGATNEKLFF
TRBV19	TRBD1	14	-	TRBJ1-1	TGTGCCAGTAGTATGGACAGGGGGCCAACTGAAGCTTTCTTT	CASSMDRGPTEAFF
TRBV5-1	TRBD1	17	few	TRBJ2-1	TGCGCCAGCAGCTGGAACGGACAGGCGCACTCCTACAATGAGCAGTTCTTC	CASSWNGQAHSYNEQFF
TRBV11-2	-	16	many	TRBJ2-3	TGTGCCAGCAGCTTCCTCGGGGGCCTTAGCACAGATACGCAGTATTTT	CASSFLGGLSTDTQYF
TRBV18	-	15	many	TRBJ1-3	TGTGCCAGCTCACCGACGGGGTTCTCTGGAAACACCATATATTTT	CASSPTGFSGNTIYF
TRBV27	-	14	many	TRBJ2-5	TGTGCCAGCAGTCAAGATGCGGGGAGGGAGACCCAGTACTTC	CASSQDAGRETQYF
TRBV9	-	16	few	TRBJ1-1	TGTGCCAGCAGCGTAGTGGCGGGGGCGGGGAACACTGAAGCTTTCTTT	CASSVVAGAGNTEAFF
TRBV6-1	-	15	many	TRBJ1-1	TGTGCCAGCAGTTACCTAGGACAGATGAACACTGAAGCTTTCTTT	CASSYLGQMNTEAFF
TRBV5-1	TRBD1	16	few	TRBJ1-6	TGCGCCAGCAGCCAAACAGGGGTAGTAAGCGGTTCACCCCTCCACTTT	CASSQTGVVSGSPLHF
TRBV2	-	15	many	TRBJ1-1	TGTGCCAGCAGTGTTACGGGTGCCGGGAACACTGAAGCTTTCTTT	CASSVTGAGNTEAFF
TRBV19	-	13	-	TRBJ1-5	TGTGCCAGTAGTATAGACCACAATCAGCCCCAGCATTTT	CASSIDHNQPQHF
TRBV6-1	-	10	-	TRBJ2-1	TGTGCCAGCAGGGAGGTCGAGCAGTTCTTC	CASREVEQFF
TRBV29-1	TRBD1	15	many	TRBJ2-7	TGCAGCGTTGAAGTTCCGACGGGACAGTCCTACGAGCAGTACTTC	CSVEVPTGQSYEQYF
TRBV9	-	14	many	TRBJ2-3	TGTGCCAGCAGCGTAGGGCAGCGGGTGGATACGCAGTATTTT	CASSVGQRVDTQYF
TRBV29-1	-	13	few	TRBJ1-4	TGCAGCGTTGGGGGCAGCGTTAATGAAAAACTGTTTTTT	CSVGGSVNEKLFF
TRBV3-1	-	15	few	TRBJ2-5	TGTGCCAGCAGCCAAGTTGGACAGACATGGCAGACCCAGTACTTC	CASSQVGQTWQTQYF
TRBV9	-	15	many	TRBJ2-5	TGTGCCAGCAGCGTAGACCCCGAGGCCCAAGAGACCCAGTACTTC	CASSVDPEAQETQYF
TRBV9	-	15	many	TRBJ2-5	TGTGCCAGCAGCGGCCCAAAGGGGGTTGCAGAGACCCAGTACTTC	CASSGPKGVAETQYF
TRBV12-3/TRBV12-4	TRBD1	12	many	TRBJ1-2	TGTGCCAGCAGTATGGACAGGGCTGGCTACACCTTC	CASSMDRAGYTF
TRBV27	-	16	many	TRBJ1-2	TGTGCCAGCAGTCTCTCAGCAGGGGATAACGGCTATGGCTACACCTTC	CASSLSAGDNGYGYTF
TRBV18	-	18	few	TRBJ2-3	TGTGCCAGCTCACCACGGTCTAGCGCCGTCTGGCTCACAGATACGCAGTATTTT	CASSPRSSAVWLTDTQYF
TRBV27	TRBD1	15	many	TRBJ2-1	TGTGCCAGCAGTCCCCTACAGGGGCACTACAATGAGCAGTTCTTC	CASSPLQGHYNEQFF
TRBV15	-	11	few	TRBJ2-1	TGTGCCACCAGCAGCTACAATGAGCAGTTCTTC	CATSSYNEQFF
TRBV4-1	TRBD2	18	few	TRBJ2-5	TGCGCCAGCAGCCAAGATCCGATCGGGGGAGGGCCTGTGGAGACCCAGTACTTC	CASSQDPIGGGPVETQYF
TRBV20-1	TRBD1	12	many	TRBJ2-7	TGCAGTGCCACGGACAGGACCTACGAGCAGTACTTC	CSATDRTYEQYF
TRBV3-1	TRBD1	16	many	TRBJ1-6	TGTGCCAGCAGCCAAGCTAAGGGACAGAATAATTCACCCCTCCACTTT	CASSQAKGQNNSPLHF
TRBV10-3	TRBD1	15	many	TRBJ1-1	TGTGCCATCAGTGGACAGGGCCTTATGAACACTGAAGCTTTCTTT	CAISGQGLMNTEAFF
TRBV5-1	TRBD1	16	-	TRBJ1-2	TGCGCCAGCAGCTTGGGGACAGGGAGTGAAAACTATGGCTACACCTTC	CASSLGTGSENYGYTF
TRBV4-2	TRBD2	19	-	TRBJ2-4	TGTGCCAGCAGCCAAGCCTCGGGACTAGCGGGGGGGGGGTGGAACATTCAGTACTTC	CASSQASGLAGGGWNIQYF
TRBV11-2	-	16	many	TRBJ1-1	TGTGCCAGCAGCTTAGATGAGTTGGGGGCCGTCACTGAAGCTTTCTTT	CASSLDELGAVTEAFF
TRBV12-3/TRBV12-4	TRBD2	16	many	TRBJ2-5	TGTGCCAGCAGTCTAGTGAGGCGGGAGGACCAAGAGACCCAGTACTTC	CASSLVRREDQETQYF
TRBV11-3	TRBD1	13	many	TRBJ1-2	TGTGCCAGCAGCCCGGGGACAGGGGGCGGCTACACCTTC	CASSPGTGGGYTF
TRBV7-2	-	13	many	TRBJ2-3	TGTGCCAGCAGCTCCGTGGGGGCAGATACGCAGTATTTT	CASSSVGADTQYF
TRBV12-3/TRBV12-4	-	14	many	TRBJ2-1	TGTGCCAGCAGGACCTCTTTAGCGGCCAATGAGCAGTTCTTC	CASRTSLAANEQFF
TRBV20-1	TRBD2	16	-	TRBJ2-7	TGCAGTGCGGGGGGGGCTAGCGGGAGTAGCTCCTACGAGCAGTACTTC	CSAGGASGSSSYEQYF
TRBV5-6	TRBD2	12	many	TRBJ2-1	TGTGCCAGCAGCTGGACTAGCGGTGAGCAGTTCTTC	CASSWTSGEQFF
TRBV3-1	-	15	-	TRBJ1-4	TGTGCCAGCAGCCATACAGGGAGTCTAGTTGAAAAACTGTTTTTT	CASSHTGSLVEKLFF
TRBV6-2/TRBV6-3	TRBD1	13	many	TRBJ2-1	TGTGCCAGCAGAGGACAGGGGTGGAATGAGCAGTTCTTC	CASRGQGWNEQFF
TRBV19	TRBD2	15	-	TRBJ2-1	TGTGCCAGTACCCCGCTAGCGGGAGGGAACAATGAGCAGTTCTTC	CASTPLAGGNNEQFF
TRBV5-1	TRBD2	17	-	TRBJ2-3	TGCGCCAGCAGCTTGGGAGGACTAGCGGGAGGGCCAGATACGCAGTATTTT	CASSLGGLAGGPDTQYF
TRBV5-1	-	14	-	TRBJ2-5	TGCGCCAGCAGCTCCGGGACGGTTCGGGAGACCCAGTACTTC	CASSSGTVRETQYF
TRBV12-3/TRBV12-4	-	12	-	TRBJ1-5	TGTGCCAGCAGTTATGGAAATCAGCCCCAGCATTTT	CASSYGNQPQHF
TRBV5-1	TRBD1	16	many	TRBJ1-1	TGCGCCAGCAGCTTGGATGGACAGGGTTTCGACACTGAAGCTTTCTTT	CASSLDGQGFDTEAFF
TRBV5-1	-	14	-	TRBJ2-5	TGCGCCAGCAGCTTGGGACCGAAGGAAGAGACCCAGTACTTC	CASSLGPKEETQYF
TRBV10-3	TRBD2	16	few	TRBJ2-1	TGTGCCATCAGCTGGGAAGCGGGGAGCTCCTACAATGAGCAGTTCTTC	CAISWEAGSSYNEQFF
TRBV18	-	14	-	TRBJ2-7	TGTGCCAGCTCAAACCAGCCAGGGCCCTACGAGCAGTACTTC	CASSNQPGPYEQYF
TRBV18	TRBD1	17	many	TRBJ2-5	TGTGCCAGCTCACCAGGAGTCCCCGGGACAGGGGTCGAGACCCAGTACTTC	CASSPGVPGTGVETQYF
TRBV19	TRBD1	14	-	TRBJ1-5	TGTGCCAGGGAGGGACAGGATAGCAATCAGCCCCAGCATTTT	CAREGQDSNQPQHF
TRBV28	-	16	many	TRBJ2-1	TGTGCCAGCAGTGCCCTAGCGCCCAGCTCCTACAATGAGCAGTTCTTC	CASSALAPSSYNEQFF
TRBV6-5	-	14	few	TRBJ2-5	TGTGCCAGCAGTTTCAACATGGAACAAGAGACCCAGTACTTC	CASSFNMEQETQYF
TRBV6-5	TRBD2	15	-	TRBJ2-5	TGTGCCAGCAGTTACACCGGGACTAGCTGGGAGACCCGGTACTTC	CASSYTGTSWETRYF
TRBV7-9	TRBD2	16	many	TRBJ2-5	TGTGCCAGCAGCCGCGCTAGCGGGGGGTACCAAGAGACCCAGTACTTC	CASSRASGGYQETQYF
TRBV20-1	-	11	-	TRBJ2-7	TGCAGTGCCCGACGTGGCTACGAGCAGTACTTC	CSARRGYEQYF
TRBV19	-	14	-	TRBJ2-3	TGTGCCAGTAGTCGGGGATCTAGCACAGATACGCAGTATTTT	CASSRGSSTDTQYF